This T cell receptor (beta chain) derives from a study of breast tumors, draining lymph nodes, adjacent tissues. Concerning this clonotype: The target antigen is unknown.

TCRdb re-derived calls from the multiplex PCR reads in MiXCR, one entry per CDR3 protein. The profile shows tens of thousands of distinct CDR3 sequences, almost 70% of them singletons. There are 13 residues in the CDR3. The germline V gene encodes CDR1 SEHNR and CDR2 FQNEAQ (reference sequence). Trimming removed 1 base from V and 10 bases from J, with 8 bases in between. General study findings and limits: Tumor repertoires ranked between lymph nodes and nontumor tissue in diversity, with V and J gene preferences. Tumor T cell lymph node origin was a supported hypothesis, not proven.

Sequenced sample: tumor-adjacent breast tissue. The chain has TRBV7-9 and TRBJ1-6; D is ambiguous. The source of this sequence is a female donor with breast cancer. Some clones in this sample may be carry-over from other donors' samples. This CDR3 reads CASSLELVSPLHF. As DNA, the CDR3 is TGTGCCAGCAGCTTAGAACTGGTCTCACCCCTCCACTTT.